One sample yielded the 20 T cell receptor beta chains listed below, sequenced in a study of blood T cell repertoires in COVID-19. Generated by immunoSEQ multiplex PCR, the TCRdb table keeps only in-frame clones and is missing some. The sample holds more than 85,000 clones, 88% seen once. The sequenced sample consisted of peripheral blood. The source is a woman aged 50 to 65 with acute or convalescent COVID-19.

The chain carries TRBV28 and TRBJ1-5; D gene uncertain. V dropped 6 bases and J dropped 4 bases, with 4 bases sitting between them. There are 11 residues in the CDR3. Germline lookup yields CDR1 MDHEN and CDR2 SYDVKM. CDR3 bases: TGTGCCAGCAGCCTGAATCAGCCCCAGCATTTT. Amino acid sequence: CASSLNQPQHF.

The chain carries TRBV21-1 and TRBJ2-7; the table's TRBD2 call for D was not verified on the DNA. TRBV21-1 has pseudogene status. This CDR3 region has 16 residues. CDR3 protein: CASSKEGTGGYYEQYF. CDR3 DNA: TGTGCCAGCAGCAAAGAGGGGACGGGGGGCTACTACGAGCAGTACTTC.

The V call is TRBV24-1, the J call TRBJ2-2; 7 positions match TRBD1. CDR1 is KGHDR, CDR2 SFDVKD, per germline. This CDR3 has 15 amino acids. Germline trimming cut 3 bases from V and 3 bases from J; bases unmatched to any gene: 3. The CDR3 region has the DNA TGTGCCACCAGTGATATCACAGGGGACACCGGGGAGCTGTTTTTT. Encoded protein: CATSDITGDTGELFF.

This sequence joins TRBV10-3 and TRBJ2-7; 8 bases agree with TRBD1. From germline, CDR1 is ENHRY and CDR2 SYGVKD. V was pared by 10 bases and J by 3 bases, with 5 bases of the junction left unmatched. The CDR3 totals 12 residues. This CDR3 is CATGTGDYEQYF. The CDR3 DNA sequence: TGTGCCACCGGGACAGGTGACTACGAGCAGTACTTC.

The rearrangement joins TRBV28 to TRBJ2-3, with D unclear. V was pared by 8 bases and J by 5 bases, with 8 bases between. The CDR3 has 11 residues. Germline CDR1 MDHEN, CDR2 SYDVKM. The DNA of the CDR3 is TGTGCCAGCGGCCCCGTAGATACGCAGTATTTT. This translates into CASGPVDTQYF.

The rearrangement uses TRBV7-2 and TRBJ1-6; 10 bases align to TRBD1. This CDR3 is built from 15 residues. Germline assignment: CDR1 SGHTA and CDR2 FQGNSA. After removal of 5 bases from V and 9 bases from J, the junction contained 7 bases not matched to a gene. The CDR3 nucleotides read TGTGCCAGCAGCAAGGACAGGGGGGTCGTTTCACCCCTCCACTTT. This encodes CASSKDRGVVSPLHF.

This chain uses TRBV7-8 with TRBJ1-2; the match to TRBD1 covers 8 bases. CDR3 size: 13 residues. The ends lost 5 bases at V and 2 bases at J; junction bases unmatched: 1. CDR1 is SGHVS and CDR2 is FQNEAQ in the germline V gene. The CDR3 DNA sequence: TGTGCCAGCAGCCGGACAGGGAACTATGGCTACACCTTC. Protein: CASSRTGNYGYTF.

The chain combines TRBV28 with TRBJ1-5; the D is unclear. The CDR3 totals 13 residues. Trimming pared 3 bases from V and 0 bases from J, leaving 3 bases between. The germline CDR1 and CDR2 sequences are MDHEN and SYDVKM. CDR3 nucleotide sequence: TGTGCCAGCAGTTTTTATAGCAATCAGCCCCAGCATTTT. Its translation: CASSFYSNQPQHF.

A single count supports this clone. This chain links TRBV10-3 with TRBJ1-1; no clear D gene. Trimming removed 5 bases at V and 3 bases at J, with 10 bases between. Germline CDR1 and CDR2: ENHRY and SYGVKD. The CDR3 is 13 amino acids. CDR3 nucleotides: TGTGCCATCAGTTTGAGAGAAGACACTGAAGCTTTCTTT. The encoded protein is CAISLREDTEAFF.

V and J are TRBV6-4 and TRBJ1-2; TRBD1 matches 11 bases. This CDR3 comprises 16 residues. Germline values: CDR1 MRHNA, CDR2 SNTAGT. J was trimmed by 3 bases and V by 4 bases; bases with no gene match: 7. CDR3 bases: TGTGCCAGCAGTGCGGACAGGGGGCCCGCTGACTATGGCTACACCTTC. Protein product: CASSADRGPADYGYTF.

This clone was detected only once. The rearrangement uses TRBV18 and TRBJ2-1; possibly TRBD2 for D (6 bases). V was clipped by 2 bases and J by 4 bases, with 15 bases between them. This CDR3 comprises 16 residues. Per the germline V gene, CDR1 is KGHSH and CDR2 is LQKENI. The CDR3: CASSPAGTRNYNEQFF. CDR3 bases: TGTGCCAGCTCACCAGCCGGGACTCGCAATTACAATGAGCAGTTCTTC.

The gene calls are TRBV27 and TRBJ2-7; a weak D match, TRBD2 (6 bases). CDR1 and CDR2 (germline): MNHEY, SMNVEV (reference sequence). The CDR3 is made up of 15 amino acids. Trimming removed 5 bases from V and 5 bases from J, with 19 bases in between. The CDR3 DNA follows: TGTGCCAGCAGTGCCACCTTGGAGGGGCGGCACGAGCAGTACTTC. Protein: CASSATLEGRHEQYF.

This sequence joins TRBV4-2 and TRBJ2-1, with TRBD2 matching 7 bases. The ends lost 4 bases at V and 7 bases at J; junction bases unmatched: 10. This CDR3 spans 15 amino acids. CDR1 is LGHNA and CDR2 is YNFKEQ in the germline V gene. CDR3 region: CASSPPGGSGNEQFF. Written as DNA, the CDR3 is TGTGCCAGCAGCCCCCCTGGCGGGAGTGGGAATGAGCAGTTCTTC.

This clone is a singleton in its sample. The CDR3, as DNA: TGTGCCAGCAGCTTAGTGTTCGGACAGGGGGCATACAATGAGCAGTTCTTC. Translated: CASSLVFGQGAYNEQFF. This chain joins TRBV7-9 and TRBJ2-1; 11 bases fit TRBD1. The V segment lost 1 base and the J segment 4 bases; nucleotides outside the gene matches: 6. The CDR3 is 17 amino acids. Germline lookup yields CDR1 SEHNR and CDR2 FQNEAQ (reference sequence).

The rearrangement uses TRBV11-3 and TRBJ2-3, with D maybe TRBD2 (5 bases). Trimming took 5 bases from V and 3 from J, leaving 15 bases between them. The CDR3 has 15 amino acids. The germline V gene has CDR1 SGHNT and CDR2 YENEEA. The CDR3 protein is CASSPPTSGTDTQYF. The CDR3 DNA reads as TGTGCCAGCAGCCCTCCCACCTCGGGGACAGATACGCAGTATTTT. The variable domain in full, completed from reference TRBV11-3 and TRBJ2-3, reads EAGVVQSPRYKIIEKKQPVAFWCNPISGHNTLYWYLQNLGQGPELLIRYENEEAVDDSQLPKDRFSAERLKGVDSTLKIQPAELGDSAVYLCASSPPTSGTDTQYFGPGTRLTVL.

The rearrangement links TRBV5-1 to TRBJ1-4, with TRBD1 matching over 9 bases. The CDR3 contains 15 residues. V shed 2 bases, J shed 11 bases, and the junction held 10 bases outside the gene matches. CDR1 and CDR2 from the germline V gene are SGHRS and YFSETQ. The CDR3 is CASSLQGAQDGKLFF. Here the CDR3 DNA reads TGCGCCAGCAGCTTACAGGGGGCTCAGGATGGGAAACTGTTTTTT.

The V call is TRBV14, the J call TRBJ1-1, with D hard to call. CDR1 and CDR2 from the germline V gene are SGHDN and FVKESK. The length of the CDR3 is 11 residues. Trimming took off 4 bases at V and 4 bases at J, with 4 bases between the two ends. The CDR3: CASSPSTEAFF. The CDR3 DNA is TGTGCCAGCAGCCCCAGCACTGAAGCTTTCTTT.

V usage is TRBV29-1 and J usage is TRBJ2-7; 12 bases agree with TRBD2. This CDR3 has 16 residues. Germline V CDR1 and CDR2: SQVTM, ANQGSEA. V dropped 5 bases and J dropped 6; count of bases not matched to a gene: 14. This CDR3 is CSVRLAGGRGGGEQYF. DNA for the CDR3: TGCAGCGTTCGTCTAGCGGGAGGGCGAGGTGGTGGCGAGCAGTACTTC.

The J gene is TRBJ1-2, the V gene TRBV3-1 (or the pseudogene TRBV3-2); D is uncertain. Germline-derived CDR1 and CDR2 are LGHDT and YNNKEL (reference sequence). The V end was cut by 1 base, the J end by 0 bases, with 9 bases between. The CDR3 loop spans 15 amino acids. This CDR3 reads CASSQAAEANYGYTF. CDR3 DNA: TGTGCCAGCAGCCAAGCGGCGGAGGCTAACTATGGCTACACCTTC.

The sample holds a few counts of this clone. V usage is TRBV20-1 and J usage is TRBJ2-1; D unclear. CDR3 size: 11 residues. V was pared by 5 bases and J by 9 bases, with 11 bases between. Per germline, CDR1 DFQATT and CDR2 SNEGSKA (reference sequence). Here the CDR3 DNA reads TGCAGTGCTTTAAGCGCGGTTGAGCAGTTCTTC. It translates to CSALSAVEQFF.